Sequencing of this TCR beta chain was carried out in a study of blood T cell repertoires in COVID-19. Germline V gives CDR1 SGHKS, CDR2 YYEKEE (reference sequence). V was pared by 2 bases and J by 5 bases, with 3 bases of the junction left unmatched. The CDR3 has 15 amino acids. A few counts support this clone. Repertoires were generated with immunoSEQ multiplex PCR, while TCRdb's copy carries only in-frame clones and drops some. The table records more than 100,000 clones, 81% of them present only once. This clonotype was obtained from a woman between 55 and 75 years old with active or convalescent COVID-19. The sequenced sample was peripheral blood. The chain couples TRBV5-5 to TRBJ2-5; 13 bases align to TRBD2. The CDR3 region is CASSFRGLAGETQYF. The CDR3 DNA is TGTGCCAGCAGCTTTCGGGGACTAGCGGGGGAGACCCAGTACTTC.